The 16 T cell receptor beta chains below come from one sample, sequenced in a study of shared clonotypes between healthy human individuals. The protocol was immunoSEQ multiplex PCR, while the TCRdb copy is restricted to in-frame clones and leaves out a portion. This sample yields about 2 million clones, of which approximately 95% are seen a single time; 0.1% to 0.15% belongs to the top ten. Specimen: naive CD4+ T cells sorted from blood. Specified subset: CD45RA+ positively selected. The receptors were gathered from a man in his late teens or twenties in good health.

The chain recombines TRBV21-1 with TRBJ2-5. TRBV21-1 is recorded as a pseudogene. The CDR3 is 16 residues long. CDR3 protein: CASSKGKEVYQETQYF. CDR3 nucleotides: TGTGCCAGCAGCAAAGGGAAGGAAGTTTACCAAGAGACCCAGTACTTC.

The CDR3 coding sequence is TGTGCCAGCAGCCCGGCCGGACAGCCCTACGAGCAGTACTTC. Amino acids: CASSPAGQPYEQYF. The rearrangement uses TRBV7-2 and TRBJ2-7, with D possibly being TRBD1 (6 bases). CDR1 SGHTA and CDR2 FQGNSA come from the germline V gene. The CDR3 has 14 amino acids. The V gene lost 5 bases and the J gene lost 2 bases, with 13 bases spanning the gap.

This clone was seen just once. J is TRBJ2-7 and V is TRBV23-1, with no clear D. TRBV23-1 is reported as an ORF; its role is uncertain. This CDR3 contains 16 residues. The V end was cut by 0 bases, the J end by 2 bases, with 14 bases between. CDR3 in amino acids: CASSQSAARNTYEQYF. The CDR3 DNA is TGCGCCAGCAGTCAATCGGCAGCGAGGAATACCTACGAGCAGTACTTC.

The chain employs TRBV4-1 and TRBJ2-2; D is uncertain. The V gene's germline CDR1 is MGHRA and CDR2 YSYEKL. The V and J ends lost 1 base and 5 bases respectively, with 2 bases between them. The CDR3 consists of 12 residues. The CDR3 is CASSQGTGELFF. CDR3 in DNA: TGCGCCAGCAGCCAAGGGACCGGGGAGCTGTTTTTT.

V gene TRBV5-6 combines with J gene TRBJ1-5, with 10 bases aligning to TRBD1. This CDR3 is built from 15 residues. Trimming cost V 3 bases and J 3 bases; bases outside gene matches: 3. From germline, CDR1 is SGHDT and CDR2 YYEEEE. The CDR3 loop is CASSYGTGVNQPQHF. The DNA for the CDR3 is TGTGCCAGCAGCTATGGGACAGGGGTCAATCAGCCCCAGCATTTT.

As to this clone: A much larger clone lies a single base off, so this may be a read error. The V call is TRBV5-6, the J call TRBJ1-1; D ambiguous. The V and J ends lost 4 bases and 0 bases respectively, with 1 base between them. The CDR3 is made up of 11 amino acids. Per the germline V gene, CDR1 is SGHDT and CDR2 is YYEEEE. The CDR3 DNA reads TGTGCCAGCAGCATGAACACTGAAGCTTTCTTT. Translating gives CASSMNTEAFF.

V usage is TRBV5-6 and J usage is TRBJ2-2, with 7 bases identical to TRBD1. CDR1 and CDR2 (germline): SGHDT, YYEEEE. The V gene end was trimmed by 1 base and the J gene end by 1 base; junction bases not matched to a gene: 4. There are 16 residues in the CDR3. CDR3 bases: TGTGCCAGCAGCTTGTTAGGGACAGAGAACACCGGGGAGCTGTTTTTT. Protein product: CASSLLGTENTGELFF.

The chain combines TRBV11-2 with TRBJ1-2; D is possibly TRBD1 (5 bases). This CDR3 has 14 residues. V gave up 4 bases and J gave up 4 bases, with 13 bases separating them. Germline V lookup: CDR1 SGHAT, CDR2 FQNNGV. The CDR3 loop reads CASSSLWGSYGYTF. The CDR3 DNA reads TGTGCCAGCAGCTCTCTTTGGGGCTCCTATGGCTACACCTTC.

The chain uses TRBV2 and TRBJ2-3; 14 positions agree with TRBD2. V lost 6 bases and J lost 9; bases outside the gene matches: 8. Germline CDR1 SNHLY, CDR2 FYNNEI. The CDR3 is 15 residues long. Here the CDR3 reads CASSYSGTSGSTQYF. The DNA of the CDR3 is TGTGCCAGCAGCTATTCCGGGACTAGCGGGAGCACGCAGTATTTT.

The chain links TRBV10-3 to TRBJ2-5; 7 bases agree with TRBD1. This CDR3 spans 12 amino acids. V gave up 11 bases and J gave up 0 bases; unmatched junction bases: 3. Per germline, CDR1 ENHRY and CDR2 SYGVKD. The CDR3 loop reads CAARGYQETQYF. CDR3 bases: TGTGCCGCCAGGGGGTACCAAGAGACCCAGTACTTC.

The V and J genes are TRBV5-7 and TRBJ2-2, with no clear D. TRBV5-7 is given ORF status, its function remaining uncertain. V shed 2 bases and J shed 6 bases, with 8 bases lying between them. The CDR3 covers 13 residues. Here the CDR3 DNA reads TGTGCCAGCAGCTTCGGGCCGCCCGGGGAGCTGTTTTTT. It translates to CASSFGPPGELFF.

This chain links TRBV2 with TRBJ2-2; D unclear. The CDR3 is made up of 11 amino acids. Germline CDR1 is SNHLY and CDR2 is FYNNEI. Trimming cost V 4 bases and J 6 bases, with 3 bases left between them. The CDR3 DNA is TGTGCCAGCAGTGGTCCCGGGGAGCTGTTTTTT. Translating gives CASSGPGELFF.

The chain links TRBV19 to TRBJ2-1, with 9 positions matching TRBD1. Germline-derived CDR1 and CDR2 are LNHDA and SQIVND (reference sequence). V shed 4 bases, J shed 8 bases, and the junction held 3 bases outside the gene matches. CDR3 size: 13 residues. The CDR3 region is CASSRQGGDEQFF. Written as DNA, the CDR3 is TGTGCCAGTAGTAGACAGGGGGGCGATGAGCAGTTCTTC. Looking up the rest from reference TRBV19 and TRBJ2-1 gives the full variable domain: DGGITQSPKYLFRKEGQNVTLSCEQNLNHDAMYWYRQDPGQGLRLIYYSQIVNDFQKGDIAEGYSVSREKKESFPLTVTSAQKNPTAFYLCASSRQGGDEQFFGPGTRLTVL.

The chain couples TRBV12-5 to TRBJ1-2; 7 nucleotides line up with TRBD1. Germline CDR1 LGHNT, CDR2 FRNRAP. V was clipped by 7 bases and J by 8 bases; unmatched bases: 13. CDR3 size: 14 residues. CDR3 protein: CASAIGDSSIGYTF. The CDR3 nucleotides read TGTGCTAGTGCCATTGGGGACAGTAGCATCGGCTACACCTTC.

The J gene is TRBJ1-2, the V gene TRBV7-2, with D tentatively TRBD1 (5 bases). CDR3 length: 15 amino acids. CDR1 is SGHTA, CDR2 FQGNSA, per germline. Between the trimmed V and J ends, which lost 0 bases and 6 bases, there was a span of 14 bases. CDR3 bases: TGTGCCAGCAGCTTAGCGACAGCGTTGGGGAATGGCTACACCTTC. Amino acids: CASSLATALGNGYTF.

This clone was counted once. The gene calls are TRBV4-2 and TRBJ2-1; 10 nucleotides agree with TRBD2. CDR1 LGHNA and CDR2 YNFKEQ come from the germline V gene. The CDR3 has 15 amino acids. J gave up 5 bases and V 0 bases, and 1 base lay outside the gene matches. CDR3 nucleotide sequence: TGTGCCAGCAGCCAAGACCTAGCGGGGGACAATGAGCAGTTCTTC. It encodes CASSQDLAGDNEQFF.